The 26 T cell receptor beta chains in this list originate from one sample, sequenced in a study of beta chain features in type 1 diabetes. The isolated RNA, all of it, was reverse transcribed, so expressed TCRB transcripts were what got sequenced. The protocol was immunoSEQ multiplex PCR, while the TCRdb copy is restricted to in-frame clones and leaves out a portion. Here the sample spans about 250,000 clones, 13% to 15% being singletons. The sequenced sample was naive CD4+ T cells from blood. The receptors derive from a woman aged 40 to 50 in good health.

This clone turned up a few times. The same CDR3 can be traced to other DNA sequences in this sample. V gene TRBV5-1 combines with J gene TRBJ2-5; 8 positions agree with TRBD2. Germline V CDR1 and CDR2: SGHRS, YFSETQ. The CDR3 is 14 residues long. V trimming: 0 bases; J trimming: 5 bases; junction bases outside the gene matches: 3. The DNA of the CDR3 is TGCGCCAGCAGCTTGGGCGGCGGGAGGGAGACCCAGTACTTC. This sequence encodes CASSLGGGRETQYF.

This clone was seen a few times. The chain couples TRBV7-8 to TRBJ2-3; D gene unclear. The CDR3 length is 17 residues. The V gene's germline CDR1 is SGHVS and CDR2 FQNEAQ. The V and J ends lost 1 base and 5 bases respectively, with 19 bases between them. The CDR3 spells CASSLVRFPGYKDTQYF. The DNA of the CDR3 is TGTGCCAGCAGCTTAGTGCGCTTCCCAGGCTATAAAGATACGCAGTATTTT. Drawing the rest from reference TRBV7-8 and TRBJ2-3, the complete variable domain is GAGVSQSPRYKVAKRGQDVALRCDPISGHVSLFWYQQALGQGPEFLTYFQNEAQLDKSGLPSDRFFAERPEGSVSTLKIQRTQQEDSAVYLCASSLVRFPGYKDTQYFGPGTRLTVL.

The chain employs TRBV11-2 and TRBJ1-6; TRBD1 matches at 10 bases. Germline CDR1 SGHAT, CDR2 FQNNGV. The CDR3 is made up of 13 amino acids. V was clipped by 10 bases and J by 11 bases; unmatched bases: 8. The CDR3 DNA reads TGTGCCACGACAGGGGGCCTCGGGACACCCCTCCACTTT. It yields the protein CATTGGLGTPLHF.

This clone has only a few counts. V is TRBV5-1 and J is TRBJ2-5; TRBD1 is a possible D gene (5 bases). Germline V gene data show CDR1 as SGHRS and CDR2 as YFSETQ. V lost 1 base and J 2 bases, leaving 12 bases between the germline ends. The CDR3 is 15 residues long. The CDR3 loop is CASSLIVAGQETQYF. CDR3 nucleotide sequence: TGCGCCAGCAGCTTGATCGTGGCAGGGCAAGAGACCCAGTACTTC. Full variable domain (outside the CDR3, taken from reference TRBV5-1 and TRBJ2-5): KAGVTQTPRYLIKTRGQQVTLSCSPISGHRSVSWYQQTPGQGLQFLFEYFSETQRNKGNFPGRFSGRQFSNSRSEMNVSTLELGDSALYLCASSLIVAGQETQYFGPGTRLLVL.

The chain recombines TRBV7-8 with TRBJ2-7; TRBD1 is a possible D gene (5 bases). V lost 5 bases and J lost 3, with 11 bases in between. The CDR3 loop spans 13 amino acids. The germline gives CDR1 SGHVS, CDR2 FQNEAQ. CDR3 sequence: CASSTGAVYEQYF. In DNA, the CDR3 is TGTGCCAGCAGCACTGGGGCGGTCTACGAGCAGTACTTC.

This clone has only a few counts. The chain uses TRBV19 and TRBJ2-3, with 10 bases that match TRBD1. The V gene's germline CDR1 is LNHDA and CDR2 SQIVND (reference sequence). CDR3 length equals 14 residues. With V trimmed by 4 bases and J by 4 bases, 2 bases remained unmatched. This CDR3 is CASSTGQGADTQYF. DNA of the CDR3: TGTGCCAGTAGTACCGGACAGGGGGCAGATACGCAGTATTTT. The variable domain in full, completed from reference TRBV19 and TRBJ2-3, reads DGGITQSPKYLFRKEGQNVTLSCEQNLNHDAMYWYRQDPGQGLRLIYYSQIVNDFQKGDIAEGYSVSREKKESFPLTVTSAQKNPTAFYLCASSTGQGADTQYFGPGTRLTVL.

The J gene is TRBJ2-1, the V gene TRBV4-3; D is perhaps TRBD1 (5 bases). The CDR3 contains 16 residues. Germline CDR1 is LGHNA and CDR2 is YSLEER. Trimming left V 1 base short and J 5 bases short, with 15 bases between. As DNA, the CDR3 is TGCGCCAGCAGCCAAGTTCCCTCTCAGGGCCACAATGAGCAGTTCTTC. Residues: CASSQVPSQGHNEQFF.

The genes are TRBV19 and TRBJ2-5; tentatively, D is TRBD1 (7 bases). The CDR3 sequence is 13 residues long. Germline V gene sequence: CDR1 LNHDA, CDR2 SQIVND (reference sequence). With 6 bases removed from V and 3 bases from J, the gap between germline ends came to 11 bases. CDR3 nucleotides: TGTGCCAGTAGCCGGGGGACAGAAGAGACCCAGTACTTC. It codes for CASSRGTEETQYF.

The chain uses TRBV5-4 and TRBJ2-1; D is possibly TRBD2 (6 bases). Trimming removed 3 bases from V and 9 bases from J, with 10 bases in between. The CDR3 is made up of 12 amino acids. The germline gives CDR1 SGHNT, CDR2 YYREEE (reference sequence). The CDR3 bases are TGTGCCAGCAGCTCTAGCGTCGCTGAGCAGTTCTTC. This gives the protein CASSSSVAEQFF.

This clone appeared a few times. The chain employs TRBV28 and TRBJ1-5; 7 positions match TRBD1. Germline CDR1 MDHEN, CDR2 SYDVKM. This CDR3 is 15 amino acids long. J gave up 2 bases and V 6 bases, and 7 bases lay outside the gene matches. As DNA, the CDR3 is TGTGCCAGCAGCCTTAGACAGGGAGGCAATCAGCCCCAGCATTTT. This sequence encodes CASSLRQGGNQPQHF.

In its sample, this clone was seen a few times. V usage is TRBV7-8 and J usage is TRBJ2-1, with 7 positions matching TRBD2. The V gene's germline CDR1 is SGHVS and CDR2 FQNEAQ. V lost 4 bases, J lost 8 bases, and 8 bases stayed unmatched. This CDR3 spans 14 amino acids. The CDR3 region is CASSYRDYGDEQFF. DNA of the CDR3: TGTGCCAGCAGCTACCGGGACTATGGCGATGAGCAGTTCTTC. Using reference TRBV7-8 and TRBJ2-1 for the parts outside the CDR3, the full variable domain is GAGVSQSPRYKVAKRGQDVALRCDPISGHVSLFWYQQALGQGPEFLTYFQNEAQLDKSGLPSDRFFAERPEGSVSTLKIQRTQQEDSAVYLCASSYRDYGDEQFFGPGTRLTVL.

V usage is TRBV5-4 and J usage is TRBJ2-5; TRBD2 agrees at 9 bases. Trimming took 1 base from V and 5 from J; bases not matched to a gene: 3. CDR3 length: 14 residues. Germline V gives CDR1 SGHNT, CDR2 YYREEE (reference sequence). The DNA for the CDR3 is TGTGCCAGCAGCTTGCGAAGCGGGGGGGAGACCCAGTACTTC. This gives the protein CASSLRSGGETQYF.

This clone was recorded a few times. The V call is TRBV6-6, the J call TRBJ1-4; D remains ambiguous. The CDR3 consists of 12 residues. The V and J ends lost 6 bases and 2 bases respectively, with 4 bases between them. Per germline, CDR1 MNHNY and CDR2 SVGAGI (reference sequence). This CDR3 reads CASRATNEKLFF. The CDR3 coding sequence is TGTGCCAGCAGGGCCACTAATGAAAAACTGTTTTTT.

This clone has only a few counts. The chain employs TRBV5-1 and TRBJ2-4; maybe TRBD2 (6 bases). The V and J ends lost 1 base and 5 bases respectively, with 10 bases between them. This CDR3 is built from 14 residues. The V gene's germline CDR1 is SGHRS and CDR2 YFSETQ. In DNA form, the CDR3 reads TGCGCCAGCAGCTTGAGCGGGCTCGAAAACATTCAGTACTTC. Amino acids: CASSLSGLENIQYF.

The gene calls are TRBV7-9 and TRBJ2-5; TRBD2 matches 11 bases. CDR1 is SEHNR and CDR2 is FQNEAQ in the germline V gene (reference sequence). The length of the CDR3 is 16 residues. Unmatched junction bases numbered 5, after V lost 1 base and J lost 4 bases. CDR3 loop: CASSLELAGVRETQYF. For the CDR3, the DNA is TGTGCCAGCAGCTTAGAACTAGCGGGGGTACGAGAGACCCAGTACTTC.

This clone came up a few times. An end of the junction differs from the germline gene, which may be a read error. This chain joins TRBV7-7 and TRBJ2-5, with 8 bases matching TRBD1. This CDR3 region has 13 residues. Germline V CDR1 and CDR2: SSHAT, FNYEAQ (reference sequence). The CDR3 region has the DNA TGTGCTAGCACGACAGGGGTACAAGAGACCCAGTACTTC. Protein sequence: CASTTGVQETQYF.

This clone was recorded many times. This rearrangement joins TRBV19 to TRBJ2-7, with D possibly matching TRBD1 (6 bases). The CDR3 runs to 13 residues. Germline-derived CDR1 and CDR2 are LNHDA and SQIVND (reference sequence). Trimming pared 9 bases from V and 5 bases from J, leaving 17 bases between. The CDR3 spells CASCYRVSHEQYF. The CDR3 bases are TGTGCCAGCTGCTACAGGGTTTCCCACGAGCAGTACTTC.

This clone has more than one count but fewer than ten. The genes are TRBV2 and TRBJ1-5, with 8 bases that match TRBD1. The length of the CDR3 is 19 residues. V was pared by 4 bases and J by 0 bases, with 14 bases of the junction left unmatched. From germline, CDR1 is SNHLY and CDR2 FYNNEI. The CDR3 protein is CASSGRDRSITYSNQPQHF. The CDR3 DNA is TGTGCCAGCAGTGGACGGGACAGGAGTATTACCTATAGCAATCAGCCCCAGCATTTT.

Turning to this clone: Germline is not matched at one junction end, which may reflect a read error. The chain links TRBV5-4 to TRBJ2-6; a weak D match, TRBD1 (6 bases). Germline CDR1 SGHNT, CDR2 YYREEE (reference sequence). The CDR3 runs 15 residues. The DNA of the CDR3 is TGCGCCAGCAGCCAAGGCGGACAGTCAACCAACGTCCTGACTTTC. Amino acids: CASSQGGQSTNVLTF.

The rearrangement links TRBV7-2 to TRBJ2-3; 10 bases line up with TRBD2. There are 12 residues in the CDR3. V trimming: 11 bases; J trimming: 6 bases; junction bases outside the gene matches: 5. Looked up from germline, CDR1 is SGHTA and CDR2 is FQGNSA. CDR3 sequence: CAERGGGDTQYF. In DNA form, the CDR3 reads TGTGCCGAGCGGGGGGGTGGGGATACGCAGTATTTT.

There are a few counts of this clone. The gene calls are TRBV7-9 and TRBJ2-7, with 7 bases identical to TRBD2. V dropped 0 bases and J dropped 4; count of bases not matched to a gene: 15. The CDR3 has 18 amino acids. Germline-derived CDR1 and CDR2 are SEHNR and FQNEAQ (reference sequence). This CDR3 is CASSLASGGILEAYEQYF. The CDR3 nucleotides are TGTGCCAGCAGCTTAGCCTCCGGGGGGATCCTGGAGGCGTACGAGCAGTACTTC.

This clone came up a few times. The gene calls are TRBV13 and TRBJ2-3; the D is unclear. This CDR3 comprises 14 residues. Per germline, CDR1 PRHDT and CDR2 FYEKMQ (reference sequence). V was trimmed by 2 bases and J by 2 bases, leaving 8 bases between them. CDR3 sequence reads: CASSLKSDTDTQYF. DNA for the CDR3: TGTGCCAGCAGCTTAAAATCAGACACAGATACGCAGTATTTT. Full variable domain (remainder filled in from reference TRBV13 and TRBJ2-3): AAGVIQSPRHLIKEKRETATLKCYPIPRHDTVYWYQQGPGQDPQFLISFYEKMQSDKGSIPDRFSAQQFSDYHSELNMSSLELGDSALYFCASSLKSDTDTQYFGPGTRLTVL.

This clone turned up a few times. The V and J genes are TRBV9 and TRBJ2-1, with 12 bases matching TRBD2. The CDR3 length is 20 residues. Germline V gene data show CDR1 as SGDLS and CDR2 as YYNGEE. V dropped 0 bases and J dropped 0; count of bases not matched to a gene: 10. Written as DNA, the CDR3 is TGTGCCAGCAGCGTAGTTCCCGGACTAGCGGGGCAGGTCTCCTACAATGAGCAGTTCTTC. This codes for CASSVVPGLAGQVSYNEQFF.

This clone has a handful of counts. The chain carries TRBV7-7 and TRBJ2-1, with 8 bases that match TRBD1. This CDR3 region has 15 residues. Trimming at V came to 5 bases and at J to 10 bases, leaving 13 bases not matched to a gene. CDR1 and CDR2 (germline): SSHAT, FNYEAQ (reference sequence). The CDR3 loop is CASSPQPQGAREQFF. DNA of the CDR3: TGTGCCAGCAGCCCCCAACCTCAGGGGGCTAGGGAGCAGTTCTTC.

This clone showed up just a few times. The chain uses TRBV27 and TRBJ2-5; D possibly corresponds to TRBD1 (5 bases). Germline V gene data show CDR1 as MNHEY and CDR2 as SMNVEV (reference sequence). This CDR3 comprises 13 residues. V dropped 2 bases and J dropped 5 bases, with 9 bases sitting between them. In DNA form, the CDR3 reads TGTGCCAGCAGTTTAAGGGGTCGGGAGACCCAGTACTTC. The encoded protein is CASSLRGRETQYF.

This clone was found a few times. The chain carries TRBV4-2 and TRBJ2-5, with TRBD2 identical over 8 bases. Germline V gives CDR1 LGHNA, CDR2 YNFKEQ. This CDR3 has 16 amino acids. J gave up 4 bases and V 2 bases, and 9 bases lay outside the gene matches. The CDR3 DNA sequence: TGTGCCAGCAGCCAAATCCGCGGGGGGCCGGGAGAGACCCAGTACTTC. Protein sequence: CASSQIRGGPGETQYF.